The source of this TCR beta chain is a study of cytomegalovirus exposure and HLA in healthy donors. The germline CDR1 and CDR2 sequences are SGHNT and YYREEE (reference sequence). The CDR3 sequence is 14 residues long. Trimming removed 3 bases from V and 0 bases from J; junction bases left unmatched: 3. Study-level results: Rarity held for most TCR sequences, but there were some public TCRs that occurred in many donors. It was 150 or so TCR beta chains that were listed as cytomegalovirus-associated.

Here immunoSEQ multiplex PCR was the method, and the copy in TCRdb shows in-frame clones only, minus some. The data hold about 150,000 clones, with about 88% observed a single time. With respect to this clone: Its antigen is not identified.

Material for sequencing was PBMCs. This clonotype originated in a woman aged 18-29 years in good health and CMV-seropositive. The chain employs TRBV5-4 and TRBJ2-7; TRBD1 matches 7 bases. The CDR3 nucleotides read TGTGCCAGCAGCTCAGGGGGAAGCTCCTACGAGCAGTACTTC. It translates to CASSSGGSSYEQYF.